The present TCR beta chain was sequenced within a study of radiation and T cells in renal cell carcinoma. As regards this clone: Its matching antigen is unknown.

Sample time point: blood 4 weeks post-SBRT, at nephrectomy. Treatment reported: 15 Gy SBRT to primary tumor, nephrectomy 4 weeks later. Germline lookup yields CDR1 SGHRS and CDR2 YFSETQ. V was clipped by 4 bases and J by 3 bases, with 8 bases between them. The CDR3 covers 13 residues. Sequencing was performed with immunoSEQ multiplex PCR; in TCRdb, only in-frame clones are kept and a portion is missing. There are over 30,000 clones in the sample; over 70% occur only once, and around a third lies in the top ten. Study conclusions and caveats: Top tumor clonotypes rose in blood 2 weeks post-radiation, then contracted.

The genes are TRBV5-1 and TRBJ2-1; TRBD2 might be the D (6 bases). This TCR was sampled from a man aged 55 to 70 with renal cell carcinoma. This material consisted of blood, taken from a patient whose treatment included radiotherapy and nephrectomy. The CDR3 spells CASSMTSYNEQFF. As DNA, the CDR3 is TGCGCCAGCAGCATGACTAGCTACAATGAGCAGTTCTTC. Full variable domain (missing parts from reference TRBV5-1 and TRBJ2-1): KAGVTQTPRYLIKTRGQQVTLSCSPISGHRSVSWYQQTPGQGLQFLFEYFSETQRNKGNFPGRFSGRQFSNSRSEMNVSTLELGDSALYLCASSMTSYNEQFFGPGTRLTVL.